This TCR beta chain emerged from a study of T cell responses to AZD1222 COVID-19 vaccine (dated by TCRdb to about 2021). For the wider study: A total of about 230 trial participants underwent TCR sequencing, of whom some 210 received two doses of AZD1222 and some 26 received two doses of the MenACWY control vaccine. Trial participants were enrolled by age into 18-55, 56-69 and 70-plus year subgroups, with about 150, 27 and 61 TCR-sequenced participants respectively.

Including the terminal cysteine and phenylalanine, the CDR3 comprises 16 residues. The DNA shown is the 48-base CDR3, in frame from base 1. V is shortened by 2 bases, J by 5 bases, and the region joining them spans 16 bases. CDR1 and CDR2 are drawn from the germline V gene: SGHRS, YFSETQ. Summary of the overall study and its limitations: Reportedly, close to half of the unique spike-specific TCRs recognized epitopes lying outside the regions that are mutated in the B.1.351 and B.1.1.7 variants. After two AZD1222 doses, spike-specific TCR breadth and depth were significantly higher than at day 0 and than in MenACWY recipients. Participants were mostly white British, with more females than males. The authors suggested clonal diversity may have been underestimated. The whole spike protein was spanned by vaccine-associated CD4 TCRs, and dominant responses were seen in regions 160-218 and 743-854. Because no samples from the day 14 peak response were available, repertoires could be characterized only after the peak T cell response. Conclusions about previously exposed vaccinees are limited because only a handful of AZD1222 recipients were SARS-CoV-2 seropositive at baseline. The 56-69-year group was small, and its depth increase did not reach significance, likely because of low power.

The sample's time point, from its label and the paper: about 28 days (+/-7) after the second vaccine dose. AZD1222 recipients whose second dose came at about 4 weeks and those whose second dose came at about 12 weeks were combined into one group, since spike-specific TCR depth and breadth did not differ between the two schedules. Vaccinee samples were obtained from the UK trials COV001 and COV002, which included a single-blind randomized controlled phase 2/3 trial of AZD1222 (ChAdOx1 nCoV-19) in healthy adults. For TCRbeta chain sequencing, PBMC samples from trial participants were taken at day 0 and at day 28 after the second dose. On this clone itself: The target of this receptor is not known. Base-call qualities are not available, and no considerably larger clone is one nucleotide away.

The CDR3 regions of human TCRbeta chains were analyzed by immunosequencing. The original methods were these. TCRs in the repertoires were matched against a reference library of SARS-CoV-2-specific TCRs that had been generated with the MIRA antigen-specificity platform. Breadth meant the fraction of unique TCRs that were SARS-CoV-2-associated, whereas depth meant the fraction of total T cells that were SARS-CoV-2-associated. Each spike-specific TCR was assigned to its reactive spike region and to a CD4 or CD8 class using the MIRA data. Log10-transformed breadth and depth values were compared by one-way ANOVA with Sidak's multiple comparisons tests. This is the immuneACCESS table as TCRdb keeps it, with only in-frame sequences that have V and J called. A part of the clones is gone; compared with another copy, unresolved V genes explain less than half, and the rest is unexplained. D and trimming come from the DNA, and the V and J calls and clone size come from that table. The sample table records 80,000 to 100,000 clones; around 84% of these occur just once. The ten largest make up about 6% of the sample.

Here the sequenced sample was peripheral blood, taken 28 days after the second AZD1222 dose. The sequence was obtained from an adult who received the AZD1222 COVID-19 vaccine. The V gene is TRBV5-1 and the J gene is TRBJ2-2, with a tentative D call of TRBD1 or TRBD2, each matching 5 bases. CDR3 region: CASSLEPGPRTGELFF. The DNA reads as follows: TGCGCCAGCAGCTTAGAACCGGGACCGAGGACCGGGGAGCTGTTTTTT.